The T cell receptor beta chain under discussion was sequenced for a study of CD8 T cells in Susac syndrome. A quantity of roughly 0.5 to 1 ug RNA underwent reverse transcription using random hexamers. An immunoSEQ multiplex PCR generated amplified TCR beta CDR3 products spanning 54 Vbeta and 13 Jbeta. TCRdb redid the calling of the immunoSEQ multiplex PCR reads with MiXCR, one entry per CDR3 protein. The data show approximately 210,000 distinct CDR3 sequences, with roughly 96% seen just once and 0.075% to 0.095% held by the top ten. Whole-study findings and limits: The study's TCR sequencing and HLA analysis drew on a certain number of individuals. That number was acknowledged as relatively small.

V was pared by 0 bases and J by 2 bases, with 12 bases between. Germline loops: CDR1 SGHTA, CDR2 FQGNSA. This CDR3 comprises 16 residues. This clonotype has just one count. The antigen is not known. Negative isolation was used for CD8+ and CD4+ T cells and FACS enrichment for TEMRA cells. The specimen sequenced was CD4+ T cells from PBMCs. The chain is built from TRBV7-2 and TRBJ2-3; D may correspond to TRBD1 or TRBD2 (5 bases each). The TCR sequence derives from a human donor with multiple sclerosis. CDR3 residues: CASSLALGGDTDTQYF. CDR3 sequence (DNA): TGTGCCAGCAGCTTAGCCCTTGGGGGAGACACAGATACGCAGTATTTT.